These T cell receptor beta chains were read from a single sample in a study of blood T cell repertoires in COVID-19. TCRdb's copy holds only in-frame clones and misses some; the assay was immunoSEQ multiplex PCR. The table records about 83,000 clones, under 95% of them present only once. Sequenced material: peripheral blood. The origin of the receptors is a woman aged 80 or over with active or convalescent COVID-19. The CDR3 runs from the conserved cysteine through the conserved F or W. Each record gives: J gene, V gene, D gene, clone size, CDR3 DNA, CDR3 protein. D genes are given only for firm matches. The size field is filled for only some rows; it gives once, few, many or a size class.

>TRBJ1-1|TRBV9|NA|few
TGTGCCAGCAGCCCCGTGGGGAGTGAAGCTTTCTTT
CASSPVGSEAFF
>TRBJ2-1|TRBV19|NA|NA
TGTGCCAGTAGTATAGTGGAGCCCCCCTACAATGAGCAGTTCTTC
CASSIVEPPYNEQFF
>TRBJ2-1|TRBV12-2|NA|once
TGTGCAAGTCGCTCAGAATCCGGGACTAGAAATGAGCAGTTCTTC
CASRSESGTRNEQFF
>TRBJ1-5|TRBV6-6|NA|NA
TGTGCCAGCAGCCTGGACTCCTATAGCAATCAGCCCCAGCATTTT
CASSLDSYSNQPQHF
>TRBJ1-2|TRBV5-6|TRBD1|NA
TGTGCCAGCAGCTTGAGACAGGGTATTGGCTACACCTTC
CASSLRQGIGYTF
>TRBJ1-2|TRBV7-9|NA|NA
TGTGCCAGCAGCTTAGAAGGGGTGGACTATGGCTACACCTTC
CASSLEGVDYGYTF
>TRBJ1-5|TRBV7-9|TRBD1|NA
TGTGCCAGCAGCCCCGGACAGGGCAAGCAGCCCCAGCATTTT
CASSPGQGKQPQHF
>TRBJ1-2|TRBV29-1|TRBD1|NA
TGCAGCGTTAGGGGGACAGGGGCAAATGGGCTTAACTATGGCTACACCTTC
CSVRGTGANGLNYGYTF
>TRBJ2-3|TRBV10-1|NA|few
TGCGCCAGTCCGGAGGACAGATGTCAAGATACGCAGTATTTT
CASPEDRCQDTQYF
>TRBJ2-7|TRBV4-3|NA|NA
TGCGCCAGCAGCCAAGAGACAGACCGTTACGAGCAGTACTTC
CASSQETDRYEQYF